This TCR beta chain comes out of a study of T cell responses to AZD1222 COVID-19 vaccine. The study, taken as a whole, reports: An increase in Spike-specific TCR breadth and depth was observed after two AZD1222 doses. Clonal diversity was possibly underestimated, and the donors were mostly white British, with more females.

Profiled with immunoSEQ multiplex PCR; TCRdb holds only in-frame clones, not every one. The sample lists roughly 150,000 clones, 70% to 90% seen once, with around 3% in the top ten. Note on this clone: The antigen remains unidentified.

CDR3 length equals 18 residues. Per germline, CDR1 SGDLS and CDR2 YYNGEE. V lost 0 bases to trimming and J lost 0 bases; unmatched junction nucleotides: 10. Sequencing was performed on peripheral blood, taken 28 days after the second AZD1222 dose. V gene TRBV9 combines with J gene TRBJ2-7; 9 positions agree with TRBD2. The clonotype originates from an adult who received the AZD1222 COVID-19 vaccine. CDR3 sequence (DNA): TGTGCCAGCAGCGTAGTGAGGGGCGGGACTAGCTCCTCCTACGAGCAGTACTTC. It yields the protein CASSVVRGGTSSSYEQYF.